The clone carrying this T cell receptor (beta chain) has only a few counts. Its specificity is not known. This CDR3 has 16 residues. The ends were cut back, 1 base at V and 6 bases at J, with 16 bases in the middle. CDR1 is SGHVT and CDR2 is SQSDAQ in the germline V gene. Data came from immunoSEQ multiplex PCR; TCRdb stores just in-frame clones and leaves some out. This table holds approximately 37,000 clones, approximately 82% found once. Described time point: week 47, end of study. Alongside topical imiquimod, each dose of vaccine comprised 300 ug of mutant IDH1 20-mer peptide. The data are from a study of a mutant IDH1 vaccine in newly diagnosed glioma.

The V and J genes are TRBV7-4 and TRBJ2-1; D possibly corresponds to TRBD2 (6 bases). Specimen: PBMCs, collected from a glioma patient whose treatment included an IDH1 peptide vaccine. The sequence derives from a man aged 18 to 29 with glioma. Some clones in this sample may be carry-over from other donors' samples. The CDR3 loop is CASSLVGETRPNEQFF. CDR3 bases: TGTGCCAGCAGCTTAGTCGGTGAGACTAGGCCCAATGAGCAGTTCTTC. Together with reference TRBV7-4 and TRBJ2-1, the CDR3 gives the full variable domain: GAGVSQSPRYKVAKRGRDVALRCDSISGHVTLYWYRQTLGQGSEVLTYSQSDAQRDKSGRPSGRFSAERPERSVSTLKIQRTEQGDSAVYLCASSLVGETRPNEQFFGPGTRLTVL.